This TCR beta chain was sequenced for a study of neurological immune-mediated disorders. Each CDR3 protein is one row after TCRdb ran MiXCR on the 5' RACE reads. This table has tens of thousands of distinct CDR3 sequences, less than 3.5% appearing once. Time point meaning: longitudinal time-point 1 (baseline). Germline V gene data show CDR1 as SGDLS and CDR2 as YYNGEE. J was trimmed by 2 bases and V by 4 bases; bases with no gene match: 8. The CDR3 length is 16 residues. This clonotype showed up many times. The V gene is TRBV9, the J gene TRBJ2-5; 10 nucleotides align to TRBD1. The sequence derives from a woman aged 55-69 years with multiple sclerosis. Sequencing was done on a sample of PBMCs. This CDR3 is CASSPDRGRVQETQYF. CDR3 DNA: TGTGCCAGCAGCCCAGACAGGGGGCGCGTTCAAGAGACCCAGTACTTC.